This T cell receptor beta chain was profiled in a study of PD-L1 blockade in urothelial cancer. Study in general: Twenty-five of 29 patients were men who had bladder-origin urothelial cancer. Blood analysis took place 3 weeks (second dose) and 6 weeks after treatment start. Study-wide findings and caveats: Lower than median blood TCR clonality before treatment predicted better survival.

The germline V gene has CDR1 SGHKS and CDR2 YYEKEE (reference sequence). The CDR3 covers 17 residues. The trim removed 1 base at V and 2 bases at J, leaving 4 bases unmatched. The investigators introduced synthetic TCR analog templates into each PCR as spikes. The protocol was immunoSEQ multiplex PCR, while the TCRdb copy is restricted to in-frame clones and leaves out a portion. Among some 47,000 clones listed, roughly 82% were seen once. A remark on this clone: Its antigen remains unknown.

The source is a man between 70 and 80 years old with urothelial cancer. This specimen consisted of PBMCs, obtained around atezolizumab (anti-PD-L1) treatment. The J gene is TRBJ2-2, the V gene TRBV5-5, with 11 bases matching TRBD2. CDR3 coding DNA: TGTGCCAGCAGCTTGACTAGCGGGGGACCTAACACCGGGGAGCTGTTTTTT. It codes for CASSLTSGGPNTGELFF. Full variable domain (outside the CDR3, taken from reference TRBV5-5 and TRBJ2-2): DAGVTQSPTHLIKTRGQQVTLRCSPISGHKSVSWYQQVLGQGPQFIFQYYEKEERGRGNFPDRFSARQFPNYSSELNVNALLLGDSALYLCASSLTSGGPNTGELFFGEGSRLTVL.